The rows below give T cell receptor beta chains drawn from one sample of a study of identical twins. In TCRdb, the 5' RACE reads were re-called with MiXCR into one record per CDR3 protein. The sample shows hundreds of thousands of distinct CDR3 sequences, about 12% of them seen only once. The sample was also reused in another study, on yellow fever vaccine responses in identical twins.

Sequencing input: PBMCs. The receptors stem from a woman between 18 and 29 years old in good health. CDR3s include the opening cysteine and the closing phenylalanine or tryptophan. The order of the fields is clone size, V gene, D gene, J gene, CDR3 protein, CDR3 DNA. D genes are given only for firm matches. Clone sizes are given selectively: once, few, many, or a class where the clone is expanded.

size: few
V: TRBV29-1
D: -
J: TRBJ2-1
CDR3: CSVEARDKYNEQFF
DNA: TGCAGCGTTGAAGCCCGGGACAAGTACAATGAGCAGTTCTTC

size: -
V: TRBV7-9
D: -
J: TRBJ2-1
CDR3: CASSFTGSLEVEQFF
DNA: TGTGCCAGCAGCTTTACCGGGAGTTTAGAGGTTGAGCAGTTCTTC

size: many
V: TRBV6-2/TRBV6-3
D: TRBD2
J: TRBJ2-2
CDR3: CASRPGGAGELFF
DNA: TGTGCCAGCAGACCGGGGGGAGCCGGGGAGCTGTTTTTT

size: -
V: TRBV24-1
D: -
J: TRBJ2-2
CDR3: CATSDSGPKQNTGELFF
DNA: TGTGCCACCAGTGACTCCGGGCCGAAGCAGAACACCGGGGAGCTGTTTTTT

size: -
V: TRBV4-1
D: -
J: TRBJ2-3
CDR3: CASSGTEYTDTQYF
DNA: TGCGCCAGCAGTGGGACGGAGTACACAGATACGCAGTATTTT

size: -
V: TRBV10-3
D: -
J: TRBJ1-4
CDR3: CAIRATATNEKLFF
DNA: TGTGCCATCAGAGCAACGGCAACTAATGAAAAACTGTTTTTT

size: few
V: TRBV28
D: -
J: TRBJ2-2
CDR3: CASSPHSVEGQGLNTGELFF
DNA: TGTGCCAGCAGTCCCCACTCCGTCGAGGGTCAAGGTCTGAACACCGGGGAGCTGTTTTTT

size: -
V: TRBV5-1
D: -
J: TRBJ2-3
CDR3: CASRGNGRSTDTQYF
DNA: TGCGCCAGCAGAGGAAACGGAAGAAGCACAGATACGCAGTATTTT

size: -
V: TRBV10-3
D: -
J: TRBJ2-7
CDR3: CAISEALSSYEQYF
DNA: TGTGCCATCAGTGAGGCTTTGAGCTCCTACGAGCAGTACTTC

size: -
V: TRBV10-3
D: -
J: TRBJ1-2
CDR3: CAISAYRDGYTF
DNA: TGTGCCATCAGTGCCTACAGGGACGGCTACACCTTC

size: once
V: TRBV12-3/TRBV12-4
D: -
J: TRBJ2-3
CDR3: CTSSFWQGGTDTQYF
DNA: TGTACCAGCAGTTTTTGGCAGGGAGGCACAGATACGCAGTATTTT

size: -
V: TRBV6-1
D: TRBD1
J: TRBJ1-5
CDR3: CASSRKGTGAQPQHF
DNA: TGTGCCAGCAGCAGGAAAGGGACAGGAGCCCAACCCCAGCATTTT

size: few
V: TRBV20-1
D: -
J: TRBJ1-2
CDR3: CSALPLTGRGGGYTF
DNA: TGCAGTGCCCTTCCACTTACAGGGAGGGGTGGTGGCTACACCTTC

size: -
V: TRBV6-1
D: -
J: TRBJ2-7
CDR3: CASAASSYEQYF
DNA: TGTGCCAGCGCTGCCAGCTCCTACGAGCAGTACTTC

size: -
V: TRBV3-1
D: -
J: TRBJ2-1
CDR3: CASSQERGRYYNEQFF
DNA: TGTGCCAGCAGCCAAGAGAGGGGGAGGTACTACAATGAGCAGTTCTTC

size: many
V: TRBV29-1
D: -
J: TRBJ2-2
CDR3: CSVVWGHTGELFF
DNA: TGCAGCGTTGTTTGGGGGCACACCGGGGAGCTGTTTTTT

size: few
V: TRBV20-1
D: -
J: TRBJ1-4
CDR3: CSARRVATNEKLFF
DNA: TGCAGTGCTCGAAGGGTTGCAACTAATGAAAAACTGTTTTTT

size: few
V: TRBV4-2
D: -
J: TRBJ2-2
CDR3: CASSSILGHLMNTGELFF
DNA: TGTGCCAGCAGCTCAATCTTGGGACACCTCATGAACACCGGGGAGCTGTTTTTT

size: few
V: TRBV7-9
D: -
J: TRBJ1-4
CDR3: CASSVVPGEKLFF
DNA: TGTGCCAGCAGCGTCGTCCCGGGGGAAAAACTGTTTTTT

size: many
V: TRBV12-3/TRBV12-4
D: -
J: TRBJ2-2
CDR3: CATRWGTGELFF
DNA: TGTGCCACCCGGTGGGGTACCGGGGAGCTGTTTTTT

size: few
V: TRBV4-1
D: TRBD2
J: TRBJ2-7
CDR3: CASSQLAGAVYEQYF
DNA: TGCGCCAGCAGCCAACTAGCGGGAGCAGTCTACGAGCAGTACTTC

size: -
V: TRBV29-1
D: -
J: TRBJ2-5
CDR3: CSVEGAEGGETQYF
DNA: TGCAGCGTTGAAGGGGCGGAGGGTGGAGAGACCCAGTACTTC

size: few
V: TRBV11-2
D: -
J: TRBJ2-5
CDR3: CASSQLILGAGETQYF
DNA: TGTGCCAGCAGCCAACTTATCCTAGGTGCGGGAGAGACCCAGTACTTC

size: -
V: TRBV2
D: -
J: TRBJ1-1
CDR3: CASSEMVRLNTEAFF
DNA: TGTGCCAGCAGTGAAATGGTCAGGCTGAACACTGAAGCTTTCTTT

size: -
V: TRBV27
D: -
J: TRBJ2-5
CDR3: CASRSLGGHQETQYF
DNA: TGTGCCAGCAGGAGCCTGGGCGGCCATCAAGAGACCCAGTACTTC

size: -
V: TRBV27
D: TRBD2
J: TRBJ2-3
CDR3: CASNDGGAHTQYF
DNA: TGTGCCAGCAATGACGGGGGGGCACATACGCAGTATTTT

size: -
V: TRBV2
D: TRBD1
J: TRBJ1-2
CDR3: CASSDRTGSIYGYTF
DNA: TGTGCCAGCAGTGATAGGACAGGATCGATCTATGGCTACACCTTC

size: many
V: TRBV20-1
D: -
J: TRBJ1-1
CDR3: CSARDRVTAHEAFF
DNA: TGCAGTGCTAGAGACAGGGTAACCGCCCATGAAGCTTTCTTT

size: -
V: TRBV20-1
D: TRBD2
J: TRBJ2-1
CDR3: CSARDAASGRYNEQFF
DNA: TGCAGTGCTAGAGATGCGGCTAGCGGGCGTTACAATGAGCAGTTCTTC

size: -
V: TRBV21-1
D: -
J: TRBJ2-6
CDR3: CASSKDSESSGANVLTF
DNA: TGTGCCAGCAGCAAGGACAGTGAAAGCTCTGGGGCCAACGTCCTGACTTTC

size: few
V: TRBV10-3
D: TRBD1
J: TRBJ1-5
CDR3: CATWTGANNQPQHF
DNA: TGTGCCACCTGGACAGGGGCCAACAATCAGCCCCAGCATTTT

size: -
V: TRBV27
D: -
J: TRBJ2-1
CDR3: CASSLNRHNEQFF
DNA: TGTGCCAGCAGTTTAAACAGACACAATGAGCAGTTCTTC

size: many
V: TRBV10-3
D: TRBD1
J: TRBJ2-1
CDR3: CAIRDPGTGGSEQFF
DNA: TGTGCCATCAGGGACCCCGGGACAGGGGGGAGTGAGCAGTTCTTC

size: few
V: TRBV14
D: -
J: TRBJ1-6
CDR3: CASSQLNSPLHF
DNA: TGTGCCAGCAGCCAGTTAAATTCACCCCTCCACTTT

size: many
V: TRBV7-9
D: TRBD1
J: TRBJ1-4
CDR3: CASSSQGAMGKLF
DNA: TGTGCCAGCAGTTCACAGGGGGCAATGGGAAAACTTTTT

size: -
V: TRBV6-5
D: TRBD1
J: TRBJ2-7
CDR3: CASSYSGTAPSYEQYF
DNA: TGTGCCAGCAGTTACAGTGGGACAGCCCCCTCCTACGAGCAGTACTTC

size: few
V: TRBV19
D: TRBD1
J: TRBJ1-2
CDR3: CASRGQGSIYGYTF
DNA: TGTGCCAGTAGGGGACAGGGAAGTATCTATGGCTACACCTTC

size: -
V: TRBV7-9
D: TRBD1
J: TRBJ1-4
CDR3: CASRQQGQEEKLFF
DNA: TGTGCCAGCAGGCAACAGGGGCAGGAGGAAAAACTGTTTTTT

size: -
V: TRBV18
D: -
J: TRBJ2-1
CDR3: CASSTAGFYNEQFF
DNA: TGTGCCAGCTCAACCGCCGGGTTTTACAATGAGCAGTTCTTC

size: few
V: TRBV5-1
D: -
J: TRBJ1-1
CDR3: CASSLAGLGTNTEAFF
DNA: TGCGCCAGCAGCTTGGCAGGGTTAGGTACGAACACTGAAGCTTTCTTT

size: few
V: TRBV12-5
D: TRBD1
J: TRBJ2-2
CDR3: CASGLVAKDGTANTGELFF
DNA: TGTGCTAGTGGTTTGGTGGCCAAAGACGGGACAGCGAACACCGGGGAGCTGTTTTTT

size: few
V: TRBV6-2/TRBV6-3
D: TRBD1
J: TRBJ2-7
CDR3: CASSYSVGRGLGYEQYF
DNA: TGTGCCAGCAGTTACTCTGTGGGAAGGGGGCTGGGCTACGAGCAGTACTTC

size: few
V: TRBV29-1
D: -
J: TRBJ1-1
CDR3: CSVEDLSAGLEAFF
DNA: TGCAGCGTTGAAGATCTTTCGGCGGGTCTTGAAGCTTTCTTT

size: few
V: TRBV10-2
D: -
J: TRBJ1-2
CDR3: CASSSNRAGGYTF
DNA: TGCGCCAGCAGTTCCAACAGGGCGGGTGGCTACACCTTC

size: few
V: TRBV5-1
D: -
J: TRBJ2-2
CDR3: CASSLVEGGTGELFF
DNA: TGCGCCAGCAGCTTGGTTGAGGGAGGCACCGGGGAGCTGTTTTTT

size: few
V: TRBV15
D: -
J: TRBJ1-2
CDR3: CATSRGGNGYTF
DNA: TGTGCCACCAGCAGAGGAGGGAATGGCTACACCTTC

size: few
V: TRBV15
D: -
J: TRBJ2-1
CDR3: CATSRPPTHYNEQFF
DNA: TGTGCCACCAGCAGACCCCCGACTCATTACAATGAGCAGTTCTTC

size: -
V: TRBV20-1
D: -
J: TRBJ2-1
CDR3: CSAIDLRSSYNEQFF
DNA: TGCAGTGCTATCGACCTCCGGAGCTCCTACAATGAGCAGTTCTTC

size: -
V: TRBV25-1
D: TRBD1
J: TRBJ1-2
CDR3: CASSGPTGPNYGYTF
DNA: TGTGCCAGCAGTGGCCCGACAGGGCCTAACTATGGCTACACCTTC

size: -
V: TRBV15
D: -
J: TRBJ1-4
CDR3: CATSRRRNNEKLFF
DNA: TGTGCCACCAGCAGAAGACGGAATAATGAAAAACTGTTTTTT

size: many
V: TRBV12-3/TRBV12-4
D: -
J: TRBJ1-1
CDR3: CASSSSDRPSFF
DNA: TGTGCCAGCAGTTCGTCTGACAGACCGTCTTTCTTT